This TCR beta chain was identified during a study of T-cell memory formation after mild COVID-19. Regarding the study as a whole: Pre-infection memory carried some responding clones, suggesting that cross-reactive memory joined. Second-wave clones peaking on day 37 lacked confirmed SARS-CoV-2 specificity.

V dropped 4 bases and J dropped 3; count of bases not matched to a gene: 6. CDR1 and CDR2 (germline): MNHEY, SVGAGI. The CDR3 has 16 amino acids. This clonotype showed up just a few times. Its target is not known. TCR alpha and TCR beta cDNA libraries carrying sample barcodes and UMIs came from 5'RACE with constant-segment primers. TCRdb used MiXCR to reprocess the 5' RACE reads, holding one entry per CDR3 protein. Here the sample spans roughly 110,000 distinct CDR3 sequences, roughly 14% being singletons. This chain connects TRBV6-5 to TRBJ2-4; TRBD1 matches 10 bases. The TCR was taken from a young man who had mild COVID-19 (a few samples of this study predate the infection). Cell type and time point are not known. The sequenced sample consisted of PBMCs or a T cell subset sorted from them (not recorded which). In nucleotides, the CDR3 is TGTGCCAGCAGTTCGAAGGACAGGGGGGTCAAAAACATTCAGTACTTC. This translates into CASSSKDRGVKNIQYF.